These T cell receptor beta chains were read from a single sample in a study of blood T cell repertoires in COVID-19. Profiled with immunoSEQ multiplex PCR; TCRdb holds only in-frame clones, not every one. The sample holds approximately 71,000 clones, around 80% seen once. Sequencing used peripheral blood. These receptors were collected from a man in his fifties or sixties with active or convalescent COVID-19. Both conserved end residues are part of each CDR3. The order of the fields is CDR3 length, D gene, V gene, J gene, clone size, CDR3 DNA, CDR3 protein. A D gene is named only where the DNA matches it firmly. The size of a clone is reported for some rows only, either as once, few or many, or as a class for expanded clones.

15	NA	TRBV9	TRBJ1-5	NA	TGTGCCAGCAGCGCCTCAGGCTTTAGCAATCAGCCCCAGCATTTT	CASSASGFSNQPQHF
15	NA	TRBV12-2	TRBJ2-7	NA	TGTGCAAGTCGCTCCGCAGGCAGGGCTGCCTACGAGCAGTACTTC	CASRSAGRAAYEQYF
12	NA	TRBV20-1	TRBJ2-7	NA	TGCAGTGCTAGTGGCAGCTCCTACGAGCAGTACTTC	CSASGSSYEQYF
17	NA	TRBV4-2	TRBJ2-2	NA	TGTGCCAGCAGCCAAGATAGGGGGACAACGAACACCGGGGAGCTGTTTTTT	CASSQDRGTTNTGELFF
11	NA	TRBV28	TRBJ2-5	NA	TGTGCCAGCACCAGGGAAGAGACCCAGTACTTC	CASTREETQYF
12	NA	TRBV6-2/TRBV6-3	TRBJ1-1	NA	TGTGCCAGCAGTCACGAGGGACTTGAAGCTTTCTTT	CASSHEGLEAFF
14	TRBD1	TRBV9	TRBJ1-3	NA	TGTGCCAGCAGCGCGACAGGGGGAGGAAACACCATATATTTT	CASSATGGGNTIYF
13	NA	TRBV6-1	TRBJ2-3	NA	TGTGCCAGCAGTGACAGGGGAACAGATACGCAGTATTTT	CASSDRGTDTQYF
15	NA	TRBV2	TRBJ1-5	NA	TGTGCCAGCTCCTTTGTACGGGGGGCAAGAGAGCCCCAGCATTTT	CASSFVRGAREPQHF
15	NA	TRBV3-1/TRBV3-2	TRBJ1-1	few	TGTGCCAGCGGGCCCGATCAGACCATGAACACTGAAGCTTTCTTT	CASGPDQTMNTEAFF